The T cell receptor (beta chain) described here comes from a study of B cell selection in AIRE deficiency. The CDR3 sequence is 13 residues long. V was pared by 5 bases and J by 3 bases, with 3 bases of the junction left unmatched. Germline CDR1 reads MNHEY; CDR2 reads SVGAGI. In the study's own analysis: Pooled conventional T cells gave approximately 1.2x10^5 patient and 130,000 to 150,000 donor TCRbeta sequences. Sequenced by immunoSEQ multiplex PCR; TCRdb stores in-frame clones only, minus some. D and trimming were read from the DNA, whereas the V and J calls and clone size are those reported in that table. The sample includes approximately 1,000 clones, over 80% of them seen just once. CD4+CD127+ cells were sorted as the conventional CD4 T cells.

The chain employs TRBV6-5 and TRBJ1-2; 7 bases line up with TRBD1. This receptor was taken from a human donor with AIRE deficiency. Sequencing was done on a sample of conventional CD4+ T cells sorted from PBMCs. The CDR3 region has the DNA TGTGCCAGCAGTCGCGGACAGGACTATGGCTACACCTTC. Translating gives CASSRGQDYGYTF.